This passage covers 17 T cell receptor beta chains from one sample sequenced in a study of T-cell reconstitution after alpha-beta-depleted transplantation in children listed by TCRdb under 2016. Receptors were amplified or captured by PCR. Reads for this sample came from an Illumina HiSeq 2500. To normalize quantification of the TCRbeta repertoire, the TCR libraries were built with molecular barcoding that relied on unique molecular identifiers. TCRdb ran its own pipeline on the public reads, namely fastp trimming at Q25 and MiXCR clone calling, and kept in-frame beta chains. Identical CDR3 proteins give one entry, which carries the most common genes and DNA. In all, the sample holds fewer than 550,000 distinct CDR3 sequences, and 10% to 12% of those were seen once. The top ten clonotypes cover about 14% of the sample. This specimen's treatment or condition label, interpreted: allogeneic hematopoietic cell transplantation with graft depleted of TCRalphabeta T cells and CD19 B cells.

The source was PBMCs, mostly from graft donor cells, collected 180 days after TCRalphabeta/CD19-depleted stem cell transplant. These receptors came from a female patient aged 2 to 10 who had a stem cell transplant for aplastic anemia, so the T cells may come from the graft donor.

This clonotype was picked up many times. The gene calls are TRBV20-1 and TRBJ1-1; 10 nucleotides line up with TRBD1. Looked up from germline, CDR1 is DFQATT and CDR2 is SNEGSKA (reference sequence). Trimming took 4 bases from V and 0 from J; bases not matched to a gene: 8. This CDR3 has 16 residues. This chain's CDR3 is CSATRRQGALNTEAFF. Written as DNA, the CDR3 is TGCAGTGCTACAAGAAGACAGGGGGCCCTGAACACTGAAGCTTTCTTT.

This clonotype was detected only a few times. V usage is TRBV6-1 and J usage is TRBJ1-1; D is ambiguous. The CDR3 sequence is 14 residues long. The V gene's germline CDR1 is MNHNS and CDR2 SASEGT. V was trimmed by 1 base and J by 4 bases, leaving 10 bases between them. The CDR3 protein is CASSEVHPLTEAFF. The CDR3 region has the DNA TGTGCCAGCAGTGAAGTGCACCCACTCACTGAAGCTTTCTTT.

CDR3 DNA: TGTGCCAGCAGCCGACTAGGGGCGAGCTCCTACAATGAGCAGTTCTTC. Its protein is CASSRLGASSYNEQFF. The genes are TRBV13 and TRBJ2-1; D perhaps matches TRBD2 (6 bases). The CDR3 runs 16 residues. The germline V and J ends were trimmed by 5 bases and 0 bases, with 14 bases remaining between them. Germline V gives CDR1 PRHDT, CDR2 FYEKMQ (reference sequence).

This clonotype was seen more than once but under ten times. The chain links TRBV2 to TRBJ2-5; 7 nucleotides align to TRBD2. There are 16 residues in the CDR3. Germline-derived CDR1 and CDR2 are SNHLY and FYNNEI. Germline trimming cut 5 bases from V and 1 base from J; bases unmatched to any gene: 10. As DNA, the CDR3 is TGTGCCAGCAGTAAACTAGCGACTCTTAGCCAAGAGACCCAGTACTTC. Protein: CASSKLATLSQETQYF.

The rearrangement joins TRBV14 to TRBJ2-1; 7 positions match TRBD1. In germline, CDR1 is SGHDN, CDR2 FVKESK. The CDR3 is 18 residues long. V was clipped by 0 bases and J by 6 bases; unmatched bases: 14. CDR3 sequence reads: CASSQDWAVKGASNEQFF. CDR3 DNA sequence: TGTGCCAGCAGCCAAGATTGGGCCGTAAAGGGGGCCTCCAATGAGCAGTTCTTC. Using reference TRBV14 and TRBJ2-1 for the parts outside the CDR3, the full variable domain is EAGVTQFPSHSVIEKGQTVTLRCDPISGHDNLYWYRRVMGKEIKFLLHFVKESKQDESGMPNNRFLAERTGGTYSTLKVQPAELEDSGVYFCASSQDWAVKGASNEQFFGPGTRLTVL.

V and J are TRBV7-8 and TRBJ1-4, with a weak D call TRBD1 (6 bases). The CDR3 length is 15 residues. Germline V gene lookup returns CDR1 SGHVS and CDR2 FQNEAQ. Trimming stripped 1 base from V and 8 bases from J, with 14 bases between. The CDR3 nucleotides are TGTGCCAGCAGCTTAGAAGGGGGGCGCCGAGAAAAACTGTTTTTT. Its protein is CASSLEGGRREKLFF. Supplemented by reference TRBV7-8 and TRBJ1-4, the full variable domain reads GAGVSQSPRYKVAKRGQDVALRCDPISGHVSLFWYQQALGQGPEFLTYFQNEAQLDKSGLPSDRFFAERPEGSVSTLKIQRTQQEDSAVYLCASSLEGGRREKLFFGSGTQLSVL.

This clonotype occurred a few times. The V and J genes are TRBV9 and TRBJ1-6, with D possibly being TRBD1 (5 bases). The CDR3 spans 15 residues. Germline loops: CDR1 SGDLS, CDR2 YYNGEE. Trimming removed 0 bases at V and 9 bases at J, with 13 bases between. CDR3: CASSVGGDSASPLHF. CDR3 DNA: TGTGCCAGCAGCGTAGGGGGGGACTCCGCTTCACCCCTCCACTTT.

There are a few counts of this clonotype. A junction end diverges from the germline sequence, so it may reflect a read error. The chain joins TRBV6-5 to TRBJ2-7; tentatively, D is TRBD1 (5 bases). The CDR3 is 15 amino acids. Germline V gives CDR1 MNHEY, CDR2 SVGAGI. CDR3 protein: CASSAGRGSPYEQYF. The DNA of the CDR3 is TGTGCCAGCAGCGCCGGAAGGGGTTCCCCCTATGAGCAGTACTTC.

The sample holds a few counts of this clonotype. CDR3 region: CASIEGGTYNEQFF. The CDR3 DNA sequence: TGTGCCAGCATCGAGGGCGGAACATACAATGAGCAGTTCTTC. The V call is TRBV2, the J call TRBJ2-1; a possible D gene is TRBD2 (5 bases). The CDR3 totals 14 residues. Germline values: CDR1 SNHLY, CDR2 FYNNEI. Trimming stripped 7 bases from V and 4 bases from J, with 14 bases between.

This clonotype was seen a handful of times. The chain couples TRBV14 to TRBJ2-5; 8 bases line up with TRBD2. The CDR3 has 19 residues. Germline V gives CDR1 SGHDN, CDR2 FVKESK. Germline trimming cut 3 bases from V and 5 bases from J; bases unmatched to any gene: 20. DNA for the CDR3: TGTGCCAGCAGCCACCGCCCCGGGCTAGCGGGCCGAGAGGATGAGACCCAGTACTTC. Translating it yields CASSHRPGLAGREDETQYF.

This clonotype was counted between two and nine times. The J gene is TRBJ2-3, the V gene TRBV29-1; TRBD2 might be the D (6 bases). Germline CDR1 is SQVTM and CDR2 is ANQGSEA. With 4 bases removed from V and 5 bases from J, the gap between germline ends came to 7 bases. This CDR3 spans 11 amino acids. The CDR3 protein is CSVGEVDTQYF. The CDR3 bases are TGCAGCGTTGGGGAGGTAGATACGCAGTATTTT.

The chain has TRBV7-6 and TRBJ2-2, with D hard to call. V was pared by 2 bases and J by 7 bases, with 26 bases between. The CDR3 spans 19 residues. CDR1 SGHVS and CDR2 FNYEAQ come from the germline V gene. The DNA for the CDR3 is TGTGCCAGCAGCTTAAAATGGGCGCGTTGGGTTCAACCCAACGGGGAGCTGTTTTTT. Translation gives CASSLKWARWVQPNGELFF.

This clonotype occurred a few times. V gene TRBV2 combines with J gene TRBJ1-5, with TRBD1 identical over 9 bases. Germline-derived CDR1 and CDR2 are SNHLY and FYNNEI. The trim removed 7 bases at V and 1 base at J, leaving 8 bases unmatched. The CDR3 length is 16 residues. CDR3 in DNA: TGTGCCAGCAATAGACAGGGGGGATTGAGCAATCAGCCCCAGCATTTT. Its protein product is CASNRQGGLSNQPQHF.

With regard to this clonotype: At one end, the junction sequence differs from germline, possibly due to a read error. The V gene is TRBV9, the J gene TRBJ1-1, with unresolved D. CDR1 and CDR2 from the germline V gene are SGDLS and YYNGEE. This CDR3 has 13 amino acids. The CDR3 sequence is CTSSPLSHTEAFF. As DNA, the CDR3 is TGTACCAGCAGCCCCTTATCGCACACTGAAGCTTTCTTT.

The chain recombines TRBV4-3 with TRBJ2-5; tentative D call: TRBD2 (6 bases). In germline, CDR1 is LGHNA, CDR2 YSLEER. Trimming shortened V by 3 bases and J by 0 bases, and 8 bases separated the two germline ends. The CDR3 extends over 14 amino acids. The DNA for the CDR3 is TGCGCCAGCAGCCAGGACTACTACCAAGAGACCCAGTACTTC. It is translated as CASSQDYYQETQYF.

V gene TRBV6-2 or TRBV6-3 combines with J gene TRBJ2-2, with D hard to call. The CDR3 has 13 amino acids. The germline V and J ends were trimmed by 7 bases and 5 bases, with 11 bases remaining between them. The V gene's germline CDR1 is MNHEY and CDR2 SVGEGT. The CDR3 here is CASINAWTGELFF. The CDR3 DNA sequence: TGTGCCAGCATTAACGCCTGGACCGGGGAGCTGTTTTTT.

The CDR3 coding sequence is TGCAGTGCGGGGACTAGCGGGAGGACAGATACGCAGTATTTT. Amino acids: CSAGTSGRTDTQYF. This chain connects TRBV20-1 to TRBJ2-3; TRBD2 matches at 15 bases. This CDR3 comprises 14 residues. Germline CDR1 DFQATT, CDR2 SNEGSKA (reference sequence). V lost 6 bases and J lost 3; bases outside the gene matches: 1.